These 24 T cell receptor beta chains originate from one sample sequenced in a study of beta chain features in type 1 diabetes. Reverse transcription of all isolated RNA meant that expressed TCRB transcripts were sequenced. Generated by immunoSEQ multiplex PCR, the TCRdb table keeps only in-frame clones and is missing some. The sample lists 450,000 to 550,000 clones, 25% to 35% occurring once. Sequenced material: naive CD4+ T cells from blood. Receptor source: a man aged 18 to 30 in good health.

In this sample, this clone turned up a few times. V and J are TRBV29-1 and TRBJ2-5; a possible D gene is TRBD2 (5 bases). Trimming left V 5 bases short and J 4 bases short, with 11 bases between. CDR1 and CDR2 (germline): SQVTM, ANQGSEA. CDR3 size: 12 residues. In nucleotides, the CDR3 is TGCAGCGTTCAGGACTCGCGAGAGACCCAGTACTTC. It is translated as CSVQDSRETQYF.

V is TRBV4-3 and J is TRBJ1-2, with 7 bases lining up with TRBD1. The CDR3 runs 16 residues. The germline gives CDR1 LGHNA, CDR2 YSLEER. Trimming cost V 1 base and J 3 bases; bases outside gene matches: 8. The chain's CDR3 is CASSQVGQGVDYGYTF. The CDR3 region has the DNA TGCGCCAGCAGCCAAGTGGGGCAGGGGGTAGACTATGGCTACACCTTC.

This clone was detected a few times. J is TRBJ2-3 and V is TRBV14; 7 nucleotides agree with TRBD1. Trimming cost V 3 bases and J 1 base; bases outside gene matches: 10. The CDR3 runs 17 residues. The V gene's germline CDR1 is SGHDN and CDR2 FVKESK. In DNA form, the CDR3 reads TGTGCCAGCAGCCACCGAGGGACAGCCCTTGGCACAGATACGCAGTATTTT. It is translated as CASSHRGTALGTDTQYF.

The rearrangement uses TRBV9 and TRBJ2-3; 9 positions agree with TRBD2. Germline V gene lookup returns CDR1 SGDLS and CDR2 YYNGEE. The CDR3 loop spans 15 amino acids. V was clipped by 4 bases and J by 4 bases; unmatched bases: 7. The CDR3 DNA reads TGTGCCAGCAGCACCGCGGGCGGGAGGGCAGATACGCAGTATTTT. It translates to CASSTAGGRADTQYF.

There are a few counts of this clone. Other nucleotide sequences from this sample produce the same CDR3. V and J are TRBV2 and TRBJ2-1; no clear D. CDR3 length: 13 residues. Germline-derived CDR1 and CDR2 are SNHLY and FYNNEI. Between the trimmed V and J ends, which lost 3 bases and 4 bases, there was a span of 7 bases. The CDR3 loop reads CASSEDRYNEQFF. CDR3 in DNA: TGTGCCAGCAGTGAGGACCGATACAATGAGCAGTTCTTC.

The sample holds a few counts of this clone. The J gene is TRBJ1-2, the V gene TRBV7-2; D possibly corresponds to TRBD1 (5 bases). Germline V gives CDR1 SGHTA, CDR2 FQGNSA. This CDR3 spans 13 amino acids. The V end lost 2 bases, the J end lost 4 bases, and 8 bases lay between the germline ends. The CDR3 here is CASSLSQGYGYTF. CDR3 sequence (DNA): TGTGCCAGCAGCTTAAGTCAGGGCTATGGCTACACCTTC.

This chain links TRBV6-6 with TRBJ2-7; the match to TRBD2 covers 11 bases. The CDR3 length is 14 residues. The germline V gene has CDR1 MNHNY and CDR2 SVGAGI (reference sequence). The V segment lost 9 bases and the J segment 3 bases; nucleotides outside the gene matches: 7. The DNA for the CDR3 is TGTGCCAGTTGGGGGACTAGCGGAAGCTACGAGCAGTACTTC. It yields the protein CASWGTSGSYEQYF.

The chain carries TRBV5-1 and TRBJ2-7; D perhaps matches TRBD1 (6 bases). This CDR3 has 15 amino acids. V was trimmed by 3 bases and J by 3 bases, leaving 16 bases between them. Germline values: CDR1 SGHRS, CDR2 YFSETQ. In DNA, the CDR3 is TGCGCCAGCAGCTCTACCCCCGGGACAATCTACGAGCAGTACTTC. Encoded protein: CASSSTPGTIYEQYF.

This clone was counted only a few times. V usage is TRBV4-2 and J usage is TRBJ2-2, with D perhaps matching TRBD1 (5 bases). The CDR3 has 17 amino acids. The ends were cut back, 0 bases at V and 6 bases at J, with 17 bases in the middle. Germline loops: CDR1 LGHNA, CDR2 YNFKEQ. As DNA, the CDR3 is TGTGCCAGCAGCCAAGACCCGACAGATCTGTTGGCCGGGGAGCTGTTTTTT. It encodes CASSQDPTDLLAGELFF.

This clone was found a few times. This chain links TRBV5-1 with TRBJ2-5; tentatively, D is TRBD1 (6 bases). V lost 4 bases, J lost 3 bases, and 13 bases lay in between. This CDR3 region has 14 residues. Germline CDR1 and CDR2: SGHRS and YFSETQ. CDR3 sequence reads: CASSGTRGEETQYF. CDR3 sequence (DNA): TGCGCCAGCAGCGGCACCAGGGGCGAAGAGACCCAGTACTTC.

The J gene is TRBJ2-6, the V gene TRBV15, with 8 nucleotides matching TRBD2. Trimming took 8 bases from V and 1 from J; bases not matched to a gene: 7. CDR1 and CDR2 from the germline V gene are LNHNV and YYDKDF (reference sequence). There are 16 residues in the CDR3. This chain's CDR3 is CATVSGSRSGANVLTF. CDR3 coding DNA: TGTGCCACCGTAAGCGGGAGTAGGTCTGGGGCCAACGTCCTGACTTTC.

Notes on this clone: Its ends do not fully match the called genes, so a read error is possible. The chain combines TRBV7-7 with TRBJ2-6, with 10 bases matching TRBD1. This CDR3 is 18 amino acids long. Germline CDR1 reads SSHAT; CDR2 reads FNYEAQ (reference sequence). CDR3 sequence: CASSPSTGGLSGANVLTF. CDR3 DNA: TGTGCTAGCAGCCCATCGACAGGGGGCCTCTCTGGGGCCAACGTCCTGACTTTC.

The chain uses TRBV7-9 and TRBJ1-1, with D possibly being TRBD1 (6 bases). There are 16 residues in the CDR3. Trimming removed 0 bases from V and 3 bases from J, with 14 bases in between. The germline V gene has CDR1 SEHNR and CDR2 FQNEAQ (reference sequence). Written as DNA, the CDR3 is TGTGCCAGCAGCTTAGCGAAGAGGGCAGGGGACACTGAAGCTTTCTTT. This codes for CASSLAKRAGDTEAFF.

The genes are TRBV4-1 and TRBJ1-4, with a weak D call TRBD1 (5 bases). There are 17 residues in the CDR3. CDR1 is MGHRA and CDR2 is YSYEKL in the germline V gene. V lost 1 base and J lost 5, with 17 bases in between. The CDR3 DNA reads TGCGCCAGCAGCCAAGGGGGGAAAGCCGGGCCCAATGAAAAACTGTTTTTT. Its translation: CASSQGGKAGPNEKLFF.

The gene calls are TRBV4-2 and TRBJ1-3; TRBD1 might be the D (6 bases). CDR1 and CDR2 from the germline V gene are LGHNA and YNFKEQ. The germline V and J ends were trimmed by 5 bases and 0 bases, with 11 bases remaining between them. This CDR3 has 15 amino acids. The CDR3 here is CASSGDTYSGNTIYF. CDR3 DNA: TGTGCCAGCAGCGGGGACACCTACTCTGGAAACACCATATATTTT.

The sample holds a few counts of this clone. The chain uses TRBV9 and TRBJ1-1; possibly TRBD1 for D (6 bases). V lost 0 bases, J lost 4 bases, and 10 bases lay in between. The CDR3 length is 14 residues. In germline, CDR1 is SGDLS, CDR2 YYNGEE. The CDR3 region is CASSVVGAGTEAFF. In DNA, the CDR3 is TGTGCCAGCAGCGTAGTGGGGGCGGGCACTGAAGCTTTCTTT.

The CDR3 sequence is CASSLDPSQQETQYF. In DNA, the CDR3 is TGTGCCAGCAGCCTAGACCCATCCCAACAAGAGACCCAGTACTTC. V and J are TRBV7-2 and TRBJ2-5; no reliable D call. In germline, CDR1 is SGHTA, CDR2 FQGNSA. The CDR3 loop spans 15 amino acids. Trimming left V 5 bases short and J 2 bases short, with 15 bases between.

V gene TRBV7-2 combines with J gene TRBJ2-1, with 10 bases lining up with TRBD2. The CDR3 contains 15 residues. CDR1 and CDR2 from the germline V gene are SGHTA and FQGNSA. Trimming at V came to 5 bases and at J to 8 bases, leaving 9 bases not matched to a gene. The CDR3 DNA follows: TGTGCCAGCAGCACATCTAGCGGGAGTGGAGATGAGCAGTTCTTC. Translation: CASSTSSGSGDEQFF.

J is TRBJ2-1 and V is TRBV7-2, with TRBD2 matching 11 bases. The CDR3 spans 16 residues. Germline CDR1 reads SGHTA; CDR2 reads FQGNSA. V dropped 5 bases and J dropped 4; count of bases not matched to a gene: 7. Here the CDR3 reads CASSQSLAGGYNEQFF. The CDR3, as DNA: TGTGCCAGCAGCCAGAGTCTAGCGGGAGGATACAATGAGCAGTTCTTC.

This clone was detected a few times. V is TRBV29-1 and J is TRBJ2-2; 7 nucleotides line up with TRBD1. Germline V gene sequence: CDR1 SQVTM, CDR2 ANQGSEA. CDR3 length: 15 residues. The V gene end was trimmed by 1 base and the J gene end by 4 bases; junction bases not matched to a gene: 6. Written as DNA, the CDR3 is TGCAGCGTTGAAGTCCCCCCAGGGGGCACCGGGGAGCTGTTTTTT. This encodes CSVEVPPGGTGELFF.

This clone has just a few counts. The J gene is TRBJ2-3, the V gene TRBV2; no definite D call. The germline CDR1 and CDR2 sequences are SNHLY and FYNNEI. Between the trimmed V and J ends, which lost 1 base and 6 bases, there was a span of 5 bases. The CDR3 totals 12 residues. The CDR3 DNA reads TGTGCCAGCAGTGAAGTCACCGATACGCAGTATTTT. It yields the protein CASSEVTDTQYF.

J is TRBJ2-1 and V is TRBV30; D unclear. This CDR3 spans 12 amino acids. Per the germline V gene, CDR1 is GTSNPN and CDR2 is SVGIG (reference sequence). The V end was cut by 1 base, the J end by 9 bases, with 10 bases between. The DNA of the CDR3 is TGTGCCTGGAGTGCGGTCTTAGGTGAGCAGTTCTTC. It is translated as CAWSAVLGEQFF.

This clone was observed a handful of times. J is TRBJ1-4 and V is TRBV4-2; D may be TRBD1 (6 bases). The CDR3 spans 16 residues. From germline, CDR1 is LGHNA and CDR2 YNFKEQ. Deletions cut 1 base from V and 4 bases from J, with 13 bases between. This CDR3 reads CASSQGPQGINEKLFF. The CDR3 DNA is TGTGCCAGCAGCCAAGGACCACAGGGAATTAATGAAAAACTGTTTTTT.

Points on this clone: Within the sample, other DNA sequences also encode this same CDR3. This chain joins TRBV5-1 and TRBJ1-2; D possibly corresponds to TRBD1 (5 bases). The CDR3 runs 12 residues. CDR1 and CDR2 (germline): SGHRS, YFSETQ. Between the trimmed V and J ends, which lost 4 bases and 4 bases, there was a span of 8 bases. The DNA of the CDR3 is TGCGCCAGCAGCCTCGACAGCTATGGCTACACCTTC. This translates into CASSLDSYGYTF.